These T cell receptor beta chains were read from a single sample in a study of T cell responses to AZD1222 COVID-19 vaccine. Sequenced by immunoSEQ multiplex PCR; TCRdb stores in-frame clones only, minus some. The sample lists fewer than 250,000 clones, roughly 91% seen once, with about 1% in the top ten. This specimen was peripheral blood, taken on day 0 of MenACWY control vaccination. These receptors all stem from an adult in good health. Each CDR3 is given with its conserved first and last residue. A D gene is named only where the DNA matches it firmly. Rows may omit the clone size; those that give it use once, few, many or a size class.

size | J | D | V | DNA | CDR3
NA | TRBJ1-1 | NA | TRBV7-9 | TGTGCCAGCAGCTTCAGGCAGGGCCCGAACACTGAAGCTTTCTTT | CASSFRQGPNTEAFF
NA | TRBJ2-7 | NA | TRBV27 | TGTGCCAGCAGTTTATCGGAGTCCTACGAGCAGTACTTC | CASSLSESYEQYF
NA | TRBJ1-2 | TRBD1 | TRBV3-1/TRBV3-2 | TGTGCCAGCACCCGAACAGGGGTCGGTGGCTACACCTTC | CASTRTGVGGYTF
few | TRBJ2-7 | TRBD1 | TRBV6-2/TRBV6-3 | TGTGCCAGCAGCGTGGACAGGGCGGCCTACGAGCAGTACTTC | CASSVDRAAYEQYF
NA | TRBJ2-7 | NA | TRBV4-1 | TGCGCCAGCAGCCAAGTTGCGGGACTCTCACCCTACGAGCAGTACTTC | CASSQVAGLSPYEQYF
NA | TRBJ2-3 | NA | TRBV3-1/TRBV3-2 | TGTGCCAGCAGCCAACAGTCGGTCGCAGATACGCAGTATTTT | CASSQQSVADTQYF
NA | TRBJ1-4 | NA | TRBV6-2/TRBV6-3 | TGTGCCAGCAGCAGTCGGCCAGCAACTAATGAAAAACTGTTTTTT | CASSSRPATNEKLFF
few | TRBJ2-3 | TRBD2 | TRBV5-1 | TGCGCCAGCAGCCTTGGGACTACGACGGGGGATACGCAGTATTTT | CASSLGTTTGDTQYF
once | TRBJ1-2 | TRBD1 | TRBV6-1 | TGTGCCAGCAGTGGGGGGACAGGGCCACAAAACTATGGCTACACCTTC | CASSGGTGPQNYGYTF
NA | TRBJ1-6 | NA | TRBV25-1 | TGTGCCAGCACTACAGAAGGGGGTACCCTCCACTTT | CASTTEGGTLHF
NA | TRBJ2-7 | NA | TRBV29-1 | TGCAGCGTTGAGTTAAGGGGATCCTACGAGCAGTACTTC | CSVELRGSYEQYF
NA | TRBJ2-5 | NA | TRBV11-3 | TGTGCCAGCCTAGCCCAAGAGACCCAGTACTTC | CASLAQETQYF
once | TRBJ1-2 | NA | TRBV7-2 | TGTGCCAGCAGCTTAAAGGGTCCGGACTATGGCTACACCTTC | CASSLKGPDYGYTF
NA | TRBJ1-3 | NA | TRBV9 | TGTGCCAGCAGCCCCCATGGGGGGACTGGAAACACCATATATTTT | CASSPHGGTGNTIYF
NA | TRBJ1-5 | NA | TRBV18 | TGTGCCAGCTCACCACCAGGGCTTGGGCCCCAGCATTTT | CASSPPGLGPQHF
NA | TRBJ2-3 | NA | TRBV9 | TGTGCCAGCAGTGCACAGGATACGCAGTATTTT | CASSAQDTQYF
NA | TRBJ1-1 | TRBD1 | TRBV30 | TGTGCCTGGAGTGAAAGAATAGGGACAGGTCCTGAAGCTTTCTTT | CAWSERIGTGPEAFF
NA | TRBJ1-4 | NA | TRBV7-9 | TGTGCCAGCAGCCGTTGGTCGGCAACTAATGAAAAACTGTTTTTT | CASSRWSATNEKLFF
NA | TRBJ1-1 | NA | TRBV6-5 | TGTGCCAGCAGACAGACAGGAGGGGACACTGAAGCTTTCTTT | CASRQTGGDTEAFF
once | TRBJ1-1 | NA | TRBV7-3 | TGTGCCAGCAGCTTAACCGGGAGGACGGGCGGAACTGAAGCTTTCTTT | CASSLTGRTGGTEAFF
NA | TRBJ1-2 | NA | TRBV24-1 | TGTGCCACCAGTGAGAACTCGGGCAGGGATGGCTACACCTTC | CATSENSGRDGYTF
NA | TRBJ1-4 | NA | TRBV6-1 | TGTGCCAGCAGTGAGGGGACCGGGGGGGAAAAACTGTTTTTT | CASSEGTGGEKLFF
NA | TRBJ1-4 | NA | TRBV19 | TGTGCCAGTAGGCGGCCGGGGGCTCGGGAAAAACTGTTTTTT | CASRRPGAREKLFF
NA | TRBJ1-2 | NA | TRBV2 | TGTGCCAGCAGTGAATGGCAGGGGATCTATGGCTACACCTTC | CASSEWQGIYGYTF
NA | TRBJ2-7 | NA | TRBV2 | TGTGCCACGTCCCCAACATCGTACGAGCAGTACTTC | CATSPTSYEQYF